This record concerns one TCR beta chain sequence. The source of the sample is a study of blood T cell repertoires in COVID-19. J gave up 5 bases and V 1 base, and 4 bases lay outside the gene matches. In germline, CDR1 is LGHNA, CDR2 YNFKEQ. The CDR3 loop spans 16 amino acids. Clones were read by immunoSEQ multiplex PCR, and TCRdb kept only the in-frame ones, dropping some. Of about 81,000 clones in the sample, approximately 91% are singletons; the top ten hold about 6.7%. This sequence joins TRBV4-2 and TRBJ2-1; 11 bases map to TRBD1. This TCR came from an older man with acute or convalescent COVID-19. The material sequenced was peripheral blood. For the CDR3, the DNA is TGTGCCAGCAGCCAAGGCGGGACAGGGGGAAACAATGAGCAGTTCTTC. Translation gives CASSQGGTGGNNEQFF.